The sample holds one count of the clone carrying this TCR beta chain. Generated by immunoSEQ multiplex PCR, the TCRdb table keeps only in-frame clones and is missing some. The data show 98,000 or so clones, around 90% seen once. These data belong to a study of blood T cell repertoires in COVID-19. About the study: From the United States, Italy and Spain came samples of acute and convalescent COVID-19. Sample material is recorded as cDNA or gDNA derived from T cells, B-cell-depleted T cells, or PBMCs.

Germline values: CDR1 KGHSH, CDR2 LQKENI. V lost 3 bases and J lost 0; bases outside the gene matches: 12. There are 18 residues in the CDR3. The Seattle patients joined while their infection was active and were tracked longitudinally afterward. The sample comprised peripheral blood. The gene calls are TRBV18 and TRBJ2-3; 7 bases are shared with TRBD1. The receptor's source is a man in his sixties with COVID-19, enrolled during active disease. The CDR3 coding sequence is TGTGCCAGCTCACCGGTGAACAGGGGTATGATTAGCACAGATACGCAGTATTTT. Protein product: CASSPVNRGMISTDTQYF.